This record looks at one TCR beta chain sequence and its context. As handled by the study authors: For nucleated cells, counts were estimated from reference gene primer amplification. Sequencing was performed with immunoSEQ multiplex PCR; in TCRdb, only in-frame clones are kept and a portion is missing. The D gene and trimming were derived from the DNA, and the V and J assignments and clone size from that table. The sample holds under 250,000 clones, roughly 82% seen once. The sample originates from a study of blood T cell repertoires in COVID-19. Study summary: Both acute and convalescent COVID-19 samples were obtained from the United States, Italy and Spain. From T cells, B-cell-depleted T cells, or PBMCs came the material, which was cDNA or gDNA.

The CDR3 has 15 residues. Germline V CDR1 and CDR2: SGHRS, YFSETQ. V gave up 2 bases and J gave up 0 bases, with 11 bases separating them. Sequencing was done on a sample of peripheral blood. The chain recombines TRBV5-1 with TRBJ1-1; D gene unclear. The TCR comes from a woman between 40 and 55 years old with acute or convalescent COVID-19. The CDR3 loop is CASSFGSLMNTEAFF. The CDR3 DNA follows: TGCGCCAGCAGCTTCGGGTCTCTTATGAACACTGAAGCTTTCTTT.